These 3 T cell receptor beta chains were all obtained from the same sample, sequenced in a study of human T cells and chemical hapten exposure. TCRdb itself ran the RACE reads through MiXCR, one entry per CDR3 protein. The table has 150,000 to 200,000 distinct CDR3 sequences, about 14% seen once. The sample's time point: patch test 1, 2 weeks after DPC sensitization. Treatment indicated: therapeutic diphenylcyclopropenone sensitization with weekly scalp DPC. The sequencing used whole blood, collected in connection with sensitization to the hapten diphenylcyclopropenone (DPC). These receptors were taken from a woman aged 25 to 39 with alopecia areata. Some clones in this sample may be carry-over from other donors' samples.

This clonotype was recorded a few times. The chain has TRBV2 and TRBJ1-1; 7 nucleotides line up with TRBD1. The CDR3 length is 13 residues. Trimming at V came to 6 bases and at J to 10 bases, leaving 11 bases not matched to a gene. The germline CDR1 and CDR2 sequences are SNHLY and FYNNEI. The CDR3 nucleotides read TGTGCCAGCAGCCTTCCAGGGGGACGGGGAGCTTTCTTT. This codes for CASSLPGGRGAFF.

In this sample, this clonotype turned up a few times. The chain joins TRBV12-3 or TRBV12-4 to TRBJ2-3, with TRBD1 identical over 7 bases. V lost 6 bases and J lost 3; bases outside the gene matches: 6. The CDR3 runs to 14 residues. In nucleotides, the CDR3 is TGTGCCAGCAGCAGAGGGGGCGCGACAGATACGCAGTATTTT. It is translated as CASSRGGATDTQYF.

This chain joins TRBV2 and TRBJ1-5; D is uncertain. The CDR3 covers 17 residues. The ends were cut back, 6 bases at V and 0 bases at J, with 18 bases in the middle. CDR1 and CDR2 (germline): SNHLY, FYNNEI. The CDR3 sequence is CASREPSGAYSNQPQHF. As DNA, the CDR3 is TGTGCCAGCAGGGAACCTTCAGGAGCCTATAGCAATCAGCCCCAGCATTTT.